The rows below give T cell receptor beta chains drawn from one sample of a study of Ad26.COV2.S vaccination and SARS-CoV-2 variants. Using immunoSEQ multiplex PCR, the repertoire was profiled, and TCRdb retains in-frame clones only, with some absent. The sample carries around 250,000 clones, approximately 89% recorded once. The specimen was peripheral blood, collected in a trial of Ad26.COV2.S vaccine versus placebo. All receptors derive from a person between 18 and 60 years old who received the Ad26.COV2.S COVID-19 vaccine or a placebo. CDR3s include the opening cysteine and the closing phenylalanine or tryptophan. The D gene is left open where the match is weak. Expanded clones get a size class; other rows say once, few or many, or leave the size out.

>TRBV30|TRBJ1-5|.|.
CAYSPGVNQPQHF
TGTGCCTATTCCCCAGGGGTAAATCAGCCCCAGCATTTT
>TRBV7-7|TRBJ1-4|few|.
CASSLNTHEKLFF
TGTGCCAGCAGCTTAAACACTCATGAAAAACTGTTTTTT
>TRBV7-2|TRBJ2-4|once|TRBD2
CASSFLGTIDIQYF
TGTGCCAGCAGCTTTCTCGGGACTATAGACATTCAGTACTTC
>TRBV28|TRBJ1-2|once|.
CASSFEGYGYTF
TGTGCCAGCAGTTTCGAGGGCTATGGCTACACCTTC
>TRBV6-5|TRBJ2-2|.|.
CASSYSVGSVTGELFF
TGTGCCAGCAGTTACAGCGTTGGTAGCGTAACCGGGGAGCTGTTTTTT
>TRBV24-1|TRBJ2-7|.|.
CATSDLWWGQCCYEQYF
TGTGCCACCAGTGATTTGTGGTGGGGGCAATGTTGTTACGAGCAGTACTTC
>TRBV19|TRBJ2-1|.|TRBD1
CASRRTGGASYNEQFF
TGTGCCAGTAGGAGGACAGGGGGCGCCTCCTACAATGAGCAGTTCTTC
>TRBV3-1/TRBV3-2|TRBJ2-5|.|TRBD1
CASSPPWDRPQETQYF
TGTGCCAGCAGCCCCCCCTGGGACAGGCCTCAAGAGACCCAGTACTTC
>TRBV5-6|TRBJ2-1|.|.
CASSLLGNEQFF
TGTGCCAGCAGCTTGCTGGGGAATGAGCAGTTCTTC
>TRBV6-5|TRBJ2-3|.|.
CASSTTGFDTQYF
TGTGCCAGCTCCACGACAGGATTCGATACGCAGTATTTT
>TRBV27|TRBJ1-1|.|.
CASSPGFPEEAFF
TGTGCCAGCAGTCCGGGGTTCCCTGAGGAAGCTTTCTTT
>TRBV6-2/TRBV6-3|TRBJ1-4|.|.
CASSYGRSRDEKLFF
TGTGCCAGCAGTTACGGCCGGAGTCGAGATGAAAAACTGTTTTTT
>TRBV30|TRBJ1-6|.|.
CAWSQAYNSPLHF
TGTGCCTGGAGCCAGGCCTATAATTCACCCCTCCACTTT
>TRBV19|TRBJ1-5|.|TRBD1
CATRQGNQPQHF
TGTGCCACCCGACAGGGGAATCAGCCCCAGCATTTT
>TRBV10-2|TRBJ1-4|once|.
CASSRKAGGTNEKLFF
TGCGCCAGCAGTCGGAAAGCGGGCGGAACTAATGAAAAACTGTTTTTT
>TRBV29-1|TRBJ2-1|.|.
CSVDLGDEQFF
TGCAGCGTTGATTTGGGGGACGAGCAGTTCTTC
>TRBV4-1|TRBJ1-5|.|.
CASSQAGGDNQPQHF
TGCGCCAGCAGCCAAGCCGGAGGGGACAATCAGCCCCAGCATTTT
>TRBV5-1|TRBJ2-7|.|.
CASSWNRDGPYEQYF
TGCGCCAGCAGCTGGAACAGGGATGGCCCCTACGAGCAGTACTTC
>TRBV6-2/TRBV6-3|TRBJ2-1|.|.
CASSAGRGNEQFF
TGTGCCAGCAGCGCGGGAAGGGGCAACGAGCAGTTCTTC
>TRBV4-1|TRBJ1-4|.|.
CASSQGRITNEKLFF
TGCGCCAGCAGCCAAGGCCGGATAACTAATGAAAAACTGTTTTTT
>TRBV25-1|TRBJ2-3|.|.
CASSEVYNTDTQYF
TGTGCCAGCAGTGAAGTGTACAACACAGATACGCAGTATTTT
>TRBV15|TRBJ2-3|.|TRBD2
CATSRRTSGSTDTQYF
TGTGCCACCAGCAGACGGACTAGCGGTAGCACAGATACGCAGTATTTT
>TRBV6-5|TRBJ1-1|.|.
CASSYGVNEAFF
TGTGCCAGCAGTTACGGGGTCAATGAAGCTTTCTTT
>TRBV6-6|TRBJ2-5|.|.
CASSYSRDSQEETQYF
TGTGCCAGCAGTTACTCGAGAGACAGCCAAGAAGAGACCCAGTACTTC
>TRBV6-5|TRBJ2-2|.|TRBD2
CASSFSGAGELFF
TGTGCCAGCAGTTTTAGCGGGGCCGGGGAGCTGTTTTTT
>TRBV6-6|TRBJ1-5|.|.
CASSYSRASSDQPQHF
TGTGCCAGCAGTTACTCACGAGCCTCCAGCGATCAGCCCCAGCATTTT
>TRBV5-4|TRBJ2-2|.|.
CASSPSGGLGTGELFF
TGTGCCAGCAGCCCTAGTGGGGGCTTAGGAACCGGGGAGCTGTTTTTT
>TRBV6-1|TRBJ1-6|few|.
CASSDTTRSTPYNSPLHF
TGTGCCAGCAGTGATACTACGCGGAGCACCCCCTATAATTCACCCCTCCACTTT
>TRBV4-3|TRBJ1-1|.|TRBD1
CASSQVSGGGIPEAFF
TGCGCCAGCAGCCAAGTTTCAGGGGGGGGAATACCTGAAGCTTTCTTT
>TRBV19|TRBJ1-1|.|TRBD1
CASSMGQGDTEAFF
TGTGCCAGTAGTATGGGACAGGGGGACACTGAAGCTTTCTTT
>TRBV7-3|TRBJ2-5|.|.
CASSLRWQETQYF
TGTGCCAGCAGCTTAAGGTGGCAAGAGACCCAGTACTTC
>TRBV24-1|TRBJ2-5|once|TRBD1
CATSDGGQGRKETQYF
TGTGCCACCAGTGATGGGGGACAGGGAAGAAAAGAGACCCAGTACTTC
>TRBV19|TRBJ2-3|.|TRBD2
CASSKWTSGKQTDTQYF
TGTGCCAGTAGTAAGTGGACTAGCGGGAAGCAAACAGATACGCAGTATTTT
>TRBV30|TRBJ1-3|.|.
CAWSVISGNTIYF
TGTGCCTGGAGTGTAATCTCTGGAAACACCATATATTTT
>TRBV4-1|TRBJ1-2|.|.
CASSQDMAPANYGYTF
TGCGCCAGCAGCCAAGATATGGCACCTGCTAACTATGGCTACACCTTC
>TRBV30|TRBJ1-2|.|.
CAWSADPPYGYTF
TGTGCCTGGAGTGCGGACCCTCCTTATGGCTACACCTTC
>TRBV24-1|TRBJ2-1|once|TRBD1
CATSGGQGASNNEQFF
TGTGCCACCAGTGGGGGACAGGGGGCTTCAAACAATGAGCAGTTCTTC
>TRBV29-1|TRBJ1-1|.|.
CSAPGPTEAFF
TGCAGCGCACCGGGACCCACTGAAGCTTTCTTT
>TRBV11-1|TRBJ2-7|.|.
CASLLRGLPYEQYF
TGTGCCAGCCTCCTCCGTGGCCTACCCTACGAGCAGTACTTC
>TRBV29-1|TRBJ1-2|once|TRBD1
CSVVGDDRVGNGYTF
TGCAGCGTTGTTGGCGATGACAGGGTCGGCAATGGCTACACCTTC
>TRBV5-1|TRBJ2-3|once|.
CASSLDKLATQYF
TGCGCCAGCAGCTTGGACAAATTGGCTACGCAGTATTTT
>TRBV19|TRBJ2-3|.|TRBD2
CASSMGATSGGTDTQYF
TGTGCCAGTAGTATGGGGGCGACTAGCGGAGGCACAGATACGCAGTATTTT
>TRBV19|TRBJ1-5|.|.
CASSIGREYSNQPQHF
TGTGCCAGTAGTATAGGACGAGAATATAGCAATCAGCCCCAGCATTTT
>TRBV15|TRBJ2-2|.|.
CATSRDRSGNTGELFF
TGTGCCACCAGCAGAGATAGGAGCGGAAACACCGGGGAGCTGTTTTTT
>TRBV7-2|TRBJ2-7|once|TRBD2
CASSLLAGAYEQYF
TGTGCCAGCAGCTTACTAGCGGGGGCCTACGAGCAGTACTTC